The sequence of this TCR beta chain was determined in a study of blood T cells in healthy people across ages. The V end was cut by 1 base, the J end by 3 bases, with 9 bases between. Germline CDR1 is SGHTA and CDR2 is FQGTGA. CDR3 length: 14 amino acids. For the second PCR, which ran for about 6 to 11 cycles, a sample-barcoded 5' primer and a J-beta primer mix were used. One entry per CDR3 protein, called by TCRdb with MiXCR from the 5' RACE reads. The sample records about 810,000 distinct CDR3 sequences, roughly 40% being singletons. This clonotype was observed a few times. This TCR was recovered from a man aged 18 to 30 in good health. The sample comprised blood. The chain links TRBV7-3 to TRBJ2-5, with D possibly being TRBD2 (6 bases). Here the CDR3 DNA reads TGTGCCAGCAGCTTAATGGGCGGGAAAGAGACCCAGTACTTC. Translated: CASSLMGGKETQYF.